What follows are 18 T cell receptor beta chains derived from one specimen sequenced in a study of CD8 T cells in ankylosing spondylitis. Study-level results: Made up of 7 to 9 highly homologous variants, a TCR beta motif appeared characteristic of ankylosing spondylitis blood.

TCRdb passed the 5' RACE reads through MiXCR, listing each CDR3 protein once. The data hold about 330,000 distinct CDR3 sequences, with 7.5% to 9% observed a single time. No antigen has been assigned to these receptors. Sample: blood, either unsorted or a sorted T cell fraction (not recorded which). The receptors originated from a male donor with ankylosing spondylitis.

The table lists this clonotype with a few counts. This chain links TRBV9 with TRBJ2-1; 7 bases line up with TRBD2. J was trimmed by 2 bases and V by 2 bases; bases with no gene match: 4. CDR3 size: 15 residues. The germline gives CDR1 SGDLS, CDR2 YYNGEE. The CDR3 is CASSVGREAYNEQFF. The CDR3 region has the DNA TGTGCCAGCAGCGTTGGGAGGGAGGCCTACAATGAGCAGTTCTTC.

This rearrangement joins TRBV7-2 to TRBJ2-7, with 9 bases fitting TRBD1. V gave up 1 base and J gave up 6 bases; unmatched junction bases: 7. The CDR3 sequence is 15 residues long. In germline, CDR1 is SGHTA, CDR2 FQGNSA. CDR3 nucleotide sequence: TGTGCCAGCAGCTTAGGGACAGGGGCAGGGGGCGAGCAGTACTTC. Translation gives CASSLGTGAGGEQYF.

The chain combines TRBV20-1 with TRBJ2-1, with D possibly being TRBD2 (5 bases). Germline-derived CDR1 and CDR2 are DFQATT and SNEGSKA (reference sequence). Trimming left V 6 bases short and J 1 base short, with 10 bases between. CDR3 length equals 13 residues. The CDR3 DNA follows: TGCAGTGCCGAGGAGGAATCCTACAATGAGCAGTTCTTC. Encoded protein: CSAEEESYNEQFF.

This clonotype was observed at least ten times. This chain uses TRBV5-1 with TRBJ2-7; 7 bases line up with TRBD1. CDR3 length: 12 amino acids. The V segment lost 4 bases and the J segment 4 bases; nucleotides outside the gene matches: 2. CDR1 and CDR2 from the germline V gene are SGHRS and YFSETQ. The CDR3 spells CASSIQGYEQYF. CDR3 DNA: TGCGCCAGCAGCATACAGGGGTACGAGCAGTACTTC.

A few counts support this clonotype. The rearrangement joins TRBV20-1 to TRBJ2-3; D is undetermined. V lost 1 base and J lost 12, with 20 bases in between. This CDR3 has 14 residues. Germline V gene sequence: CDR1 DFQATT, CDR2 SNEGSKA (reference sequence). CDR3 amino acids: CSARGANWASPQYF. The CDR3 DNA reads as TGCAGTGCTAGAGGTGCAAATTGGGCCAGCCCTCAGTATTTT.

A word on this clonotype: One end of the junction is discordant with germline, which a read error may explain. The gene calls are TRBV7-8 and TRBJ1-1; D may be TRBD1 (6 bases). CDR3 length: 14 amino acids. From germline, CDR1 is SGHVS and CDR2 FQNEAQ. For the CDR3, the DNA is TGTGCCCGCAGCGAGCCCGACAGGCGGCCTGAAGCTTTCTTT. It is translated as CARSEPDRRPEAFF. The variable domain in full, with the rest retrieved from reference TRBV7-8 and TRBJ1-1, is GAGVSQSPRYKVAKRGQDVALRCDPISGHVSLFWYQQALGQGPEFLTYFQNEAQLDKSGLPSDRFFAERPEGSVSTLKIQRTQQEDSAVYLCARSEPDRRPEAFFGQGTRLTVV.

Only a few counts were recorded for this clonotype. V is TRBV14 and J is TRBJ1-6; the D gene is possibly TRBD1 (5 bases). The CDR3 consists of 16 residues. Trimming took 1 base from V and 2 from J, leaving 9 bases between them. Germline CDR1 reads SGHDN; CDR2 reads FVKESK. CDR3: CASSQARDAYNSPLHF. The CDR3 region has the DNA TGTGCCAGCAGCCAAGCCAGGGACGCCTATAATTCACCCCTCCACTTT.

The rearrangement links TRBV12-3 or TRBV12-4 to TRBJ2-3; 8 bases map to TRBD2. This CDR3 has 13 residues. V gave up 11 bases and J gave up 4 bases; unmatched junction bases: 8. CDR3 sequence: CACQPGGADTQYF. In DNA form, the CDR3 reads TGTGCCTGCCAACCGGGAGGGGCAGATACGCAGTATTTT.

This clonotype was seen many times. The chain couples TRBV20-1 to TRBJ2-1; D is unresolved. In germline, CDR1 is DFQATT, CDR2 SNEGSKA (reference sequence). V lost 5 bases and J 2 bases, leaving 16 bases between the germline ends. The CDR3 sequence is 15 residues long. Here the CDR3 DNA reads TGCAGTGCTCCCTGGGAACTACCGACCTACAATGAGCAGTTCTTC. As protein: CSAPWELPTYNEQFF.

The chain combines TRBV6-2 or TRBV6-3 with TRBJ1-5; TRBD1 matches 7 bases. V trimming: 6 bases; J trimming: 7 bases; junction bases outside the gene matches: 9. Germline lookup yields CDR1 MNHEY and CDR2 SVGEGT. This CDR3 has 14 residues. The CDR3 here is CASSQDRDGQPQHF. The DNA of the CDR3 is TGTGCCAGCAGCCAAGACAGGGATGGGCAGCCCCAGCATTTT.

This clonotype was recorded many times. The J gene is TRBJ2-7, the V gene TRBV7-9; D possibly corresponds to TRBD1 (6 bases). Germline CDR1 and CDR2: SEHNR and FQNEAQ (reference sequence). Trimming removed 1 base from V and 3 bases from J, with 13 bases in between. The CDR3 has 15 amino acids. The DNA for the CDR3 is TGTGCCAGCAGCTTAGAAGGTGGGACAAACTACGAGCAGTACTTC. This gives the protein CASSLEGGTNYEQYF.

The V and J genes are TRBV20-1 and TRBJ2-5; 7 bases are shared with TRBD1. The ends lost 3 bases at V and 1 base at J; junction bases unmatched: 8. Germline CDR1 is DFQATT and CDR2 is SNEGSKA (reference sequence). There are 15 residues in the CDR3. Here the CDR3 DNA reads TGCAGTGCTAGCACCGGGACAGCATTCCAAGAGACCCAGTACTTC. This codes for CSASTGTAFQETQYF.

This clonotype was detected ten times or more. The genes are TRBV19 and TRBJ1-1; D ambiguous. CDR1 LNHDA and CDR2 SQIVND come from the germline V gene (reference sequence). The CDR3 is 13 amino acids. V dropped 2 bases and J dropped 0 bases, with 4 bases sitting between them. CDR3 loop: CASSITVNTEAFF. The DNA of the CDR3 is TGTGCCAGTAGTATAACGGTGAACACTGAAGCTTTCTTT.

This clonotype has a handful of counts. J is TRBJ2-7 and V is TRBV6-5; 11 bases are a match to TRBD2. Germline CDR1 MNHEY, CDR2 SVGAGI. J was trimmed by 3 bases and V by 4 bases; bases with no gene match: 8. CDR3 size: 16 residues. The chain's CDR3 is CASSFGTSGNGYEQYF. The CDR3 nucleotides are TGTGCCAGCAGTTTCGGGACTAGCGGAAACGGCTACGAGCAGTACTTC.

This clonotype was counted ten times or more. The chain recombines TRBV4-1 with TRBJ1-5; D remains ambiguous. The CDR3 is 15 amino acids. Deletions cut 1 base from V and 10 bases from J, with 17 bases between. Germline CDR1 reads MGHRA; CDR2 reads YSYEKL. Written as DNA, the CDR3 is TGCGCCAGCAGCCAAGGAGGAGGCCCGGTTGTTCCCCAGCATTTT. Translation gives CASSQGGGPVVPQHF.

The chain carries TRBV28 and TRBJ2-5; D not certain. Germline V lookup: CDR1 MDHEN, CDR2 SYDVKM. The CDR3 has 11 residues. V was trimmed by 6 bases and J by 7 bases, leaving 9 bases between them. CDR3 protein: CASRRVVTQYF. The CDR3 region has the DNA TGTGCCAGCAGGCGCGTCGTGACCCAGTACTTC.

This chain connects TRBV28 to TRBJ1-5; D call uncertain. The germline CDR1 and CDR2 sequences are MDHEN and SYDVKM. This CDR3 comprises 15 residues. The V end was cut by 1 base, the J end by 6 bases, with 13 bases between. Here the CDR3 reads CASSLFSLLGQPQHF. The CDR3 DNA reads TGTGCCAGCAGTTTATTTTCTCTCCTCGGTCAGCCCCAGCATTTT.

This clonotype was observed many times. The chain joins TRBV7-3 to TRBJ2-1, with 7 bases aligning to TRBD2. The CDR3 loop spans 13 amino acids. V lost 6 bases, J lost 11 bases, and 10 bases stayed unmatched. CDR1 is SGHTA and CDR2 is FQGTGA in the germline V gene. The CDR3 coding sequence is TGTGCCAGCAGAGCTACTCAAGCGGGAAAGCAGTTCTTC. Its protein is CASRATQAGKQFF.